This T cell receptor (beta chain) was captured by sequencing in a study of cytotoxic CD8 clonotypes in ibrutinib-treated CLL. The wider study: The subjects consisted of ten to twelve relapsed/refractory and some 14 treatment-naive individuals, with some 18 IGHV unmutated. Recorded responses included 24 partial and 2 complete; following median roughly 68 months, approximately 14 stayed remitted and roughly twelve progressed. The study, taken as a whole, reports: Contraction or stability on treatment was seen for public clonotypes, which were uncommon.

The CDR3 loop spans 15 amino acids. The V gene's germline CDR1 is MGHRA and CDR2 YSYEKL. Trimming stripped 2 bases from V and 5 bases from J, with 15 bases between. TCR beta library input comprised roughly 2 micrograms of genomic DNA from cryopreserved PBMCs. The protocol was immunoSEQ multiplex PCR, while the TCRdb copy is restricted to in-frame clones and leaves out a portion. The profile shows several thousand clones, about 59% of them singletons. Turning to this clone: Its target is unknown.

The sequence derives from a human donor with chronic lymphocytic leukemia. The genes are TRBV4-1 and TRBJ1-2; D ambiguous. Sequenced here: PBMCs, sampled before ibrutinib treatment. CDR3 DNA: TGCGCCAGCAGCCAAAGTCGTGGGGTGGGATATGGCTACACCTTC. Protein: CASSQSRGVGYGYTF.